This passage covers 21 T cell receptor beta chains from one sample sequenced in a study of glioma-infiltrating T cells. Using RNA template, CDR3s of TCR alpha and beta were amplified with iRepertoire arm-PCR. TCRdb redid the calling of the multiplex PCR reads with MiXCR, one entry per CDR3 protein. This sample has approximately 110,000 distinct CDR3 sequences, with less than 30% found just once. Sequenced material: glioma tissue, nonneoplastic brain tissue, or PBMCs (not recorded which). The receptors were gathered from a human donor with low-grade glioma or glioblastoma, undergoing nonglioma brain surgery, or in good health (not recorded which).

This clonotype came up a few times. This chain joins TRBV5-8 and TRBJ1-2; no clear D gene. In germline, CDR1 is SGHTS, CDR2 YDEGEE. The V gene lost 0 bases and the J gene lost 8 bases, with 11 bases spanning the gap. CDR3 size: 13 residues. In DNA form, the CDR3 reads TGTGCCAGCAGCTTGGACGGCTCCAGGGGCTACACCTTC. Translation: CASSLDGSRGYTF. The full variable domain, its missing parts supplied by reference TRBV5-8 and TRBJ1-2, is EAGVTQSPTHLIKTRGQQATLRCSPISGHTSVYWYQQALGLGLQFLLWYDEGEERNRGNFPPRFSGRQFPNYSSELNVNALELEDSALYLCASSLDGSRGYTFGSGTRLTVV.

This chain connects TRBV5-1 to TRBJ1-1; no definite D call. CDR1 is SGHRS and CDR2 is YFSETQ in the germline V gene. The CDR3 consists of 13 residues. V dropped 1 base and J dropped 7 bases, with 11 bases sitting between them. The CDR3 loop reads CASSLNWGLEAFF. For the CDR3, the DNA is TGCGCCAGCAGCTTGAATTGGGGTCTTGAAGCTTTCTTT.

This chain joins TRBV20-1 and TRBJ2-1, with 12 bases lining up with TRBD2. The CDR3 has 13 amino acids. Looked up from germline, CDR1 is DFQATT and CDR2 is SNEGSKA (reference sequence). J gave up 10 bases and V 5 bases, and 6 bases lay outside the gene matches. The CDR3 here is CSAHASGRAEQFF. The CDR3 region has the DNA TGCAGTGCTCATGCTAGCGGGAGGGCGGAGCAGTTCTTC.

In its sample, this clonotype was seen many times. V usage is TRBV2 and J usage is TRBJ1-5; D is perhaps TRBD1 (5 bases). Per germline, CDR1 SNHLY and CDR2 FYNNEI. CDR3 length: 15 residues. With 1 base removed from V and 6 bases from J, the gap between germline ends came to 13 bases. CDR3 protein: CASSEVAGPPQPQHF. The DNA of the CDR3 is TGTGCCAGCAGTGAAGTGGCAGGGCCCCCTCAGCCCCAGCATTTT.

The chain joins TRBV29-1 to TRBJ1-2, with TRBD1 matching over 8 bases. CDR3 size: 13 residues. Germline V gene data show CDR1 as SQVTM and CDR2 as ANQGSEA. The V and J ends lost 6 bases and 7 bases, in that order; junction bases with no gene match: 10. CDR3 nucleotide sequence: TGCAGCGTCCCCTCGACAGGGGTGAGTGGCTACACCTTC. Its protein product is CSVPSTGVSGYTF.

This clonotype was picked up many times. The chain recombines TRBV7-2 with TRBJ2-1; unclear D gene. The CDR3 is 15 amino acids. The V gene's germline CDR1 is SGHTA and CDR2 FQGNSA. Trimming shortened V by 1 base and J by 0 bases, and 7 bases separated the two germline ends. CDR3 DNA: TGTGCCAGCAGCTTAGTAGCAAGCTCCTACAATGAGCAGTTCTTC. The encoded protein is CASSLVASSYNEQFF.

This clonotype was found many times. A read error may account for a junction end that differs from germline. J is TRBJ2-7 and V is TRBV20-1; 10 positions match TRBD2. The CDR3 is 14 residues long. Per germline, CDR1 DFQATT and CDR2 SNEGSKA (reference sequence). CDR3 sequence reads: CSAYSGRTSNEQYF. In DNA, the CDR3 is TGCAGTGCTTATAGCGGGAGGACCTCCAACGAGCAGTACTTC.

Ten or more counts support this clonotype. The chain couples TRBV28 to TRBJ1-1; 8 bases map to TRBD1. With 5 bases clipped from V and 4 bases from J, the junction kept 6 bases outside the gene matches. The CDR3 has 14 amino acids. CDR1 is MDHEN, CDR2 SYDVKM, per germline. DNA of the CDR3: TGTGCCAGCAGTACCAGGGGGCGTATCACTGAAGCTTTCTTT. This translates into CASSTRGRITEAFF.

At least ten counts were recorded for this clonotype. J is TRBJ1-2 and V is TRBV7-2; D is undetermined. The germline gives CDR1 SGHTA, CDR2 FQGNSA. Trimming took 3 bases from V and 4 from J, leaving 15 bases between them. This CDR3 has 15 amino acids. The CDR3: CASSFSGVLAYGYTF. Here the CDR3 DNA reads TGTGCCAGCAGCTTTTCAGGAGTTCTCGCCTATGGCTACACCTTC.

The chain employs TRBV30 and TRBJ2-1; 15 bases are shared with TRBD2. Germline CDR1 reads GTSNPN; CDR2 reads SVGIG (reference sequence). This CDR3 region has 14 residues. V lost 8 bases and J lost 4; bases outside the gene matches: 3. In nucleotides, the CDR3 is TGTGCCCGGACTAGCGGGAGGGTTTACAATGAGCAGTTCTTC. This sequence encodes CARTSGRVYNEQFF.

In its sample, this clonotype was seen many times. The chain couples TRBV28 to TRBJ2-1, with D perhaps TRBD1 (7 bases). The germline V gene encodes CDR1 MDHEN and CDR2 SYDVKM. V lost 1 base, J lost 3 bases, and 13 bases lay in between. The CDR3 is 16 amino acids. This chain's CDR3 is CASSLSGQGGYNEQFF. CDR3 DNA sequence: TGTGCCAGCAGTTTATCCGGGCAGGGGGGCTACAATGAGCAGTTCTTC.

Many counts were recorded for this clonotype. V and J are TRBV10-3 and TRBJ1-1; TRBD1 matches at 7 bases. Trimming at V came to 8 bases and at J to 0 bases, leaving 3 bases not matched to a gene. Germline-derived CDR1 and CDR2 are ENHRY and SYGVKD. The CDR3 totals 13 residues. CDR3 in amino acids: CAIRGQLNTEAFF. The CDR3 DNA reads as TGTGCCATCCGGGGACAGCTGAACACTGAAGCTTTCTTT.

Details on this clonotype: Germline and junction disagree at one end, which may indicate a read error. The V gene is TRBV19, the J gene TRBJ1-1; perhaps TRBD1 as D (6 bases). CDR1 and CDR2 from the germline V gene are LNHDA and SQIVND (reference sequence). The CDR3 spans 14 residues. CDR3 nucleotide sequence: TGTGCCAGTACTTTAGGGGTCGGGGGCACTGTAGCTTTCTTT. Translation gives CASTLGVGGTVAFF.

CDR3 loop: CASKGGPYEQYF. The CDR3 DNA reads TGTGCCAGCAAGGGGGGACCTTACGAGCAGTACTTC. The V call is TRBV12-3 or TRBV12-4, the J call TRBJ2-7, with D possibly being TRBD1 or TRBD2 (6 bases each). V dropped 7 bases and J dropped 4 bases, with 11 bases sitting between them. This CDR3 region has 12 residues.

This sequence joins TRBV12-3 or TRBV12-4 and TRBJ2-1; the match to TRBD1 covers 8 bases. V was clipped by 6 bases and J by 6 bases; unmatched bases: 10. The CDR3 consists of 15 residues. CDR3 amino acids: CASSPQGASGNEQFF. CDR3 in DNA: TGTGCCAGCAGCCCCCAGGGGGCTTCGGGCAATGAGCAGTTCTTC.

The chain carries TRBV15 and TRBJ2-3; tentatively, D is TRBD1 or TRBD2 (7 bases each). Trimming stripped 5 bases from V and 2 bases from J, with 14 bases between. This CDR3 comprises 15 residues. CDR1 and CDR2 (germline): LNHNV, YYDKDF (reference sequence). The CDR3 DNA sequence: TGTGCCACCAGCCGCAGGGGGGGTAACACAGATACGCAGTATTTT. It is translated as CATSRRGGNTDTQYF.

The sample holds many counts of this clonotype. J is TRBJ2-3 and V is TRBV4-3, with TRBD2 matching 9 bases. V shed 0 bases, J shed 3 bases, and the junction held 4 bases outside the gene matches. This CDR3 contains 16 residues. CDR1 is LGHNA and CDR2 is YSLEER in the germline V gene. The CDR3 protein is CASSQDGSGGTDTQYF. The CDR3 bases are TGCGCCAGCAGCCAAGATGGTAGCGGGGGAACAGATACGCAGTATTTT.

This chain uses TRBV28 with TRBJ1-5; D might be TRBD1 (6 bases). The germline CDR1 and CDR2 sequences are MDHEN and SYDVKM. The V end lost 10 bases, the J end lost 6 bases, and 16 bases lay between the germline ends. The CDR3 length is 13 residues. Here the CDR3 reads CATISGRGQPQHF. DNA for the CDR3: TGTGCCACCATCTCGGGCAGGGGTCAGCCCCAGCATTTT. The full variable domain, its missing parts supplied by reference TRBV28 and TRBJ1-5, is DVKVTQSSRYLVKRTGEKVFLECVQDMDHENMFWYRQDPGLGLRLIYFSYDVKMKEKGDIPEGYSVSREKKERFSLILESASTNQTSMYLCATISGRGQPQHFGDGTRLSIL.

This clonotype has a count of ten or more. The chain links TRBV29-1 to TRBJ1-2, with D possibly being TRBD1 (6 bases). Trimming left V 1 base short and J 4 bases short, with 13 bases between. The CDR3 runs 14 residues. Per the germline V gene, CDR1 is SQVTM and CDR2 is ANQGSEA. CDR3 sequence reads: CSVEGDRTPYGYTF. The CDR3 DNA reads TGCAGCGTTGAAGGCGACAGGACCCCCTATGGCTACACCTTC.

In the case of this clonotype: Here the CDR3 omits its conserved ending phenylalanine or tryptophan, so a read error is the likely source. V usage is TRBV6-2 or TRBV6-3 and J usage is TRBJ2-7, with TRBD1 matching 9 bases. V shed 11 bases, J shed 4 bases, and the junction held 12 bases outside the gene matches. CDR1 and CDR2 from the germline V gene are MNHEY and SVGEGT. The CDR3 is 14 amino acids. The CDR3, as DNA: TGTGCCGGCACCCCACAGGGGGCTAAATACGAGCAGTACCTC. It codes for CAGTPQGAKYEQYL.

Comments on this clonotype: The germline gene is not matched at one end of the junction; a read error may be the cause. The chain links TRBV18 to TRBJ2-1; a weak D match, TRBD1 (5 bases). This CDR3 spans 14 amino acids. CDR1 and CDR2 from the germline V gene are KGHSH and LQKENI. The DNA of the CDR3 is TGTGCCAGCTCACCAAAATCAGGGCACAATGGGCAGTTCTTC. Its protein is CASSPKSGHNGQFF.